This TCR beta chain came from a study of cytomegalovirus exposure and HLA in healthy donors. Trimming took 2 bases from V and 6 from J, leaving 18 bases between them. This CDR3 is built from 16 residues. Germline CDR1 is SGHTS and CDR2 is YDEGEE. The PCR employed 60 Vbeta primers together with 13 Jbeta primers. The data were produced by immunoSEQ multiplex PCR, yet TCRdb's version contains in-frame clones alone and is incomplete. This sample has around 92,000 clones, with under 85% found just once. This receptor was obtained from a female donor in good health and CMV-seropositive. Sequencing was done on a sample of PBMCs. The chain couples TRBV5-8 to TRBJ1-5, with a possible D match to TRBD1 (5 bases). CDR3 residues: CASSFPRGEGSQPQHF. CDR3 DNA sequence: TGTGCCAGCAGCTTTCCCCGGGGGGAGGGTAGTCAGCCCCAGCATTTT.